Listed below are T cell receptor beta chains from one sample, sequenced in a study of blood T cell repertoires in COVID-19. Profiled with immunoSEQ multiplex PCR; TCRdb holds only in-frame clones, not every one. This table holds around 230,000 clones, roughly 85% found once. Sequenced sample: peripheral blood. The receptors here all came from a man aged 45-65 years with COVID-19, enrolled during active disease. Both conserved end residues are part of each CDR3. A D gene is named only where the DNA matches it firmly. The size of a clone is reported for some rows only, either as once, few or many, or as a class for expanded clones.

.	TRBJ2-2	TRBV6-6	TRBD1	CASIVGQGRGGELFF	TGTGCCAGCATCGTGGGACAGGGAAGAGGCGGGGAGCTGTTTTTT
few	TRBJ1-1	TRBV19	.	CASSQNEGTEAFF	TGTGCCAGCTCTCAAAACGAGGGCACTGAAGCTTTCTTT
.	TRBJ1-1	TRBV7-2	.	CASSFHTGTTEAFF	TGTGCCAGCAGCTTCCATACAGGGACCACTGAAGCTTTCTTT
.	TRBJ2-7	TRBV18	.	CASSPGSPYEQYF	TGTGCCAGCTCACCCGGGTCACCATACGAGCAGTACTTC
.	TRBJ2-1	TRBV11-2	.	CASSLIYTSYNEQFF	TGTGCCAGCAGCTTAATCTATACCTCCTACAATGAGCAGTTCTTC
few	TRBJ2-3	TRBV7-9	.	CASSSGGGSRRDTQYF	TGTGCCAGCAGTTCCGGTGGGGGCTCGCGACGAGATACGCAGTATTTT
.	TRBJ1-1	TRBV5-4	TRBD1	CASSERDRDLTEAFF	TGTGCCAGCAGCGAACGGGACAGGGATCTCACTGAAGCTTTCTTT
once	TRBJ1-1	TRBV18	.	CASSPPRYLLDTEAFF	TGTGCCAGCTCACCACCGCGCTATCTATTGGACACTGAAGCTTTCTTT
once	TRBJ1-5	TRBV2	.	CASSFGQFNQPQHF	TGTGCCAGCAGTTTTGGACAATTCAATCAGCCCCAGCATTTT
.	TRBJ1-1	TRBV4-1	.	CASSQYEGGTEAFF	TGCGCCAGCAGCCAATATGAGGGAGGAACTGAAGCTTTCTTT
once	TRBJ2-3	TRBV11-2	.	CASSFRWGGTDTQYF	TGTGCCAGCAGCTTTAGGTGGGGCGGCACAGATACGCAGTATTTT
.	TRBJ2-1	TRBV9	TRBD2	CASSVSTSGGPSNNEQFF	TGTGCCAGCAGCGTATCGACTAGCGGGGGGCCCTCTAATAATGAGCAGTTCTTC
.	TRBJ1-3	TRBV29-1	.	CSVLQGGSGNTIYF	TGCAGCGTTTTACAGGGTGGCTCTGGAAACACCATATATTTT
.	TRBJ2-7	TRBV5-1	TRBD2	CASNLAGGHEQYF	TGCGCCAGCAACCTAGCGGGGGGCCACGAGCAGTACTTC
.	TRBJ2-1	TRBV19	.	CASSPRTFEQFF	TGTGCCAGTAGTCCTAGAACATTTGAGCAGTTCTTC
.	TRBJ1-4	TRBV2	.	CASSEAGLGGSEKLFF	TGTGCCAGCAGTGAAGCTGGGCTTGGGGGGAGTGAAAAACTGTTTTTT
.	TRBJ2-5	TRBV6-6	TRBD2	CASNGLAGETQYF	TGTGCCAGCAATGGACTAGCGGGGGAGACCCAGTACTTC
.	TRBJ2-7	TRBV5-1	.	CASSLGHQGYEQYF	TGCGCCAGCAGCTTGGGACATCAGGGGTACGAGCAGTACTTC
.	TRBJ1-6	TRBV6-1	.	CASSEALRGSPLHF	TGTGCCAGCAGTGAAGCGCTTCGAGGTTCACCCCTCCACTTT
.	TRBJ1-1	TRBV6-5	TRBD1	CASSDRASENAFF	TGTGCCAGCTCGGACAGGGCCTCGGAAAATGCTTTCTTT
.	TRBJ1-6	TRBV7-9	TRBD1	CASSPSGQGNSPLHF	TGTGCCAGCAGCCCATCGGGACAGGGAAATTCACCCCTCCACTTT
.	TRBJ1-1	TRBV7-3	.	CASSLSGSGTEAFF	TGTGCCAGCAGCTTATCCGGGTCGGGCACTGAAGCTTTCTTT
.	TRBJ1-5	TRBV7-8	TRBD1	CASTSSGGGNQPQHF	TGTGCCAGCACCTCCTCAGGGGGCGGCAATCAGCCCCAGCATTTT
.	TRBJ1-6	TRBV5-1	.	CASSGGAQGSPLHF	TGCGCCAGCAGCGGGGGGGCCCAAGGGTCGCCCCTCCACTTT
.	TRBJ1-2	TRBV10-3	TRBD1	CAISDAGTGYF	TGTGCCATCAGTGATGCCGGGACAGGATACTTC
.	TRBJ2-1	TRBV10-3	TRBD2	CATLSGGGRSSYNEQFF	TGTGCCACCCTGAGCGGCGGGGGTCGCAGCTCCTACAATGAGCAGTTCTTC